A single T cell receptor beta chain is shown here with its context. The sample contains more than one DNA sequence encoding this CDR3. These data belong to a study of Ad26.COV2.S vaccination and SARS-CoV-2 variants. Documented treatment: around 19 received Ad26.COV2.S at low or high dose, single or two shots; roughly 5 received placebo; per-sample allocation not given. Day 63 after the first injection of vaccine or placebo was the sampling time. Assay: immunoSEQ multiplex PCR; the TCRdb copy retains only in-frame clones and omits some. The data show about 370,000 clones, approximately 90% seen once. Between the trimmed V and J ends, which lost 4 bases and 1 base, there was a span of 14 bases. The CDR3 has 15 amino acids. CDR1 is SGHNT, CDR2 YYREEE, per germline (reference sequence).

The chain links TRBV5-4 to TRBJ1-1; D is unresolved. This sequence was found in a person between 18 and 60 years old who received the Ad26.COV2.S COVID-19 vaccine or a placebo. This specimen was peripheral blood, taken in a trial of Ad26.COV2.S vaccine versus placebo. The CDR3 DNA reads as TGTGCCAGCAGCCCAAGAGCCGGATGGAACACTGAAGCTTTCTTT. This codes for CASSPRAGWNTEAFF.